This T cell receptor (beta chain) is drawn from a study of human T cells and chemical hapten exposure. General study results and limits: Those TCRs sitting above 1 in 1000 frequency stayed the same with DPC sensitization.

This clonotype has more than one count but fewer than ten. The antigen is not known. Noted time point: patch test 1, 2 weeks after DPC sensitization. Sample treatment: therapeutic diphenylcyclopropenone sensitization with weekly scalp DPC. TCRdb reanalysed the RACE reads using MiXCR and keeps one entry per CDR3 protein. The sample has about 340,000 distinct CDR3 sequences; approximately 6.3% are singletons. Sequenced here: whole blood, sampled in connection with sensitization to the hapten diphenylcyclopropenone (DPC). This TCR was recovered from a woman between 18 and 30 years old with alopecia areata. Some clones in this sample may be carry-over from other donors' samples.

This chain's CDR3 is CASSLTRDSQNTGELFF. CDR3 DNA sequence: TGTGCCAGCAGTTTAACCCGGGACAGTCAGAACACCGGGGAGCTGTTTTTT. The rearrangement uses TRBV28 and TRBJ2-2; 7 positions agree with TRBD1. V trimming: 2 bases; J trimming: 1 base; junction bases outside the gene matches: 7. Germline CDR1 and CDR2: MDHEN and SYDVKM. The CDR3 is 17 residues long.